The 3 T cell receptor beta chains listed next were all sequenced from one sample in a study of neurological immune-mediated disorders. From the 5' RACE reads, TCRdb called clonotypes with MiXCR, one entry per CDR3 protein. The sample has about 120,000 distinct CDR3 sequences, about 3.2% seen once. The source material was PBMCs. These receptor sequences come from a woman aged 25 to 39 with multiple sclerosis.

This clonotype has at least ten counts. The chain joins TRBV9 to TRBJ2-7; 7 bases match TRBD2. Losses at the gene ends were 0 bases for V and 2 bases for J; bases not matched to a gene: 2. Germline loops: CDR1 SGDLS, CDR2 YYNGEE. CDR3 size: 14 residues. CDR3 DNA: TGTGCCAGCAGCGTAGAGACTAGCCCCTACGAGCAGTACTTC. It translates to CASSVETSPYEQYF.

In its sample, this clonotype was seen many times. The chain employs TRBV6-5 and TRBJ2-2; perhaps TRBD1 as D (6 bases). Germline loops: CDR1 MNHEY, CDR2 SVGAGI. The CDR3 loop spans 15 amino acids. Trimming removed 6 bases at V and 6 bases at J, with 17 bases between. CDR3 residues: CASSPGTIGAGELFF. Written as DNA, the CDR3 is TGTGCCAGCAGCCCTGGGACAATCGGGGCCGGGGAGCTGTTTTTT.

In this sample, this clonotype turned up many times. The chain employs TRBV29-1 and TRBJ2-5; weak D call: TRBD1 (7 bases). Germline loops: CDR1 SQVTM, CDR2 ANQGSEA. The V end was cut by 3 bases, the J end by 4 bases, with 18 bases between. The CDR3 has 15 residues. The CDR3: CSVEPRGVFRETQYF. The CDR3 nucleotides read TGCAGCGTTGAGCCCAGGGGGGTCTTCCGAGAGACCCAGTACTTC.